The rows below give T cell receptor beta chains drawn from one sample of a study of shared clonotypes between healthy human individuals. The protocol was immunoSEQ multiplex PCR, while the TCRdb copy is restricted to in-frame clones and leaves out a portion. The sample has over a million clones; about 74% are singletons. The sample was memory CD4+ T cells sorted from blood. The receptors stem from a man younger than 35 in good health. Each CDR3 is given with its conserved first and last residue. The order of the fields is CDR3 length, J gene, D gene, V gene, clone size, CDR3 DNA, CDR3 protein. A D gene is named only where the DNA matches it firmly. The size field is filled for only some rows; it gives once, few, many or a size class.

>15|TRBJ1-6|-|TRBV6-5|-
TGTGCCAGCAGGCCTCCCGGGACCGTTAATTCACCCCTCCACTTT
CASRPPGTVNSPLHF
>11|TRBJ2-3|-|TRBV6-6|-
TGTGCCAGCAGTTACGAGTCCACGCAGTATTTT
CASSYESTQYF
>14|TRBJ2-3|TRBD1|TRBV6-5|-
TGTGCTTCCCAGGGGGCGGGGCTACCAGATACGCAGTATTTT
CASQGAGLPDTQYF
>15|TRBJ2-7|-|TRBV7-9|-
TGTGCCAGCAGCCCCCGTTCAACAGGGCCGGGCGAGCAGTACTTC
CASSPRSTGPGEQYF
>14|TRBJ1-1|TRBD1|TRBV29-1|-
TGCAGCGTGGGACAGGGGATAGGGAACACTGAAGCTTTCTTT
CSVGQGIGNTEAFF
>14|TRBJ2-5|-|TRBV6-5|-
TGTGCCAGCAGCTTCACGGGCAGGGGAGAGACCCAGTACTTC
CASSFTGRGETQYF
>13|TRBJ2-7|TRBD2|TRBV10-3|-
TGTGCCATCAGTGGGACTAGAGACGGCGAGCAGTACTTC
CAISGTRDGEQYF
>18|TRBJ2-5|-|TRBV12-2|-
TGTGCAAGTCGCCTCTCACAAACATGTGGGACAGGGGGCGAGACCCAGTACTTC
CASRLSQTCGTGGETQYF
>14|TRBJ2-7|TRBD2|TRBV6-5|-
TGTGCCAGCAGTCGGACTAGAAACGGCTACGAGCAGTACTTC
CASSRTRNGYEQYF
>14|TRBJ2-7|-|TRBV4-3|-
TGCGCCAGCAGCCAAGAAAAGGGGCCCTACGAGCAGTACTTC
CASSQEKGPYEQYF
>15|TRBJ2-1|TRBD2|TRBV9|-
TGTGCCAGCAGTATAGCGGGAGAGTCCGGCAATGAGCAGTTCTTC
CASSIAGESGNEQFF
>15|TRBJ2-3|TRBD2|TRBV18|-
TGTGCCAGCTCACCAGGAGGGAGGGAGACAGATACGCAGTATTTT
CASSPGGRETDTQYF
>15|TRBJ1-5|-|TRBV4-1|-
TGCGCCAGCAGCCAAGTAGGGGGGGTGGATCAGCCCCAGCATTTT
CASSQVGGVDQPQHF
>16|TRBJ1-5|-|TRBV19|few
TGTGCCAGTAGTATGGTGTGGCAGGGTCCCAATCAGCCCCAGCATTTT
CASSMVWQGPNQPQHF
>14|TRBJ2-7|TRBD1|TRBV5-1|-
TGCGCCAGCAGCTACGGGACAGGGCCCTACGAGCAGTACTTC
CASSYGTGPYEQYF
>17|TRBJ2-5|TRBD1|TRBV7-9|-
TGTGCCAGCAGCTTAGGGAAAGGACAGGGGGCCGAAGAGACCCAGTACTTC
CASSLGKGQGAEETQYF
>13|TRBJ2-7|-|TRBV30|once
TGTGCCTGGAGTGAGAGTTTCCTCCGCGAGCAGTACTTC
CAWSESFLREQYF
>14|TRBJ2-7|-|TRBV7-2|-
TGTGCCAGCAGCTTAGACGGGTGGGGGCGCGAGCAGTACTTC
CASSLDGWGREQYF
>13|TRBJ1-2|-|TRBV12-5|-
TGTGCTAGTGGGGTATTAACAGGGAATGGCTACACCTTC
CASGVLTGNGYTF
>13|TRBJ2-1|-|TRBV10-3|many
TGTGCCATCAGTGAGGGAGGGTACAATGAGCAGTTCTTC
CAISEGGYNEQFF
>16|TRBJ2-2|-|TRBV6-6|-
TGTGCCAGCAGTTATCTGGGGAATCTGAACACCGGGGAGCTGTTTTTT
CASSYLGNLNTGELFF
>17|TRBJ1-6|-|TRBV28|-
TGTGCCAGCAGTCCCTCGACGTTCCGCTCCTATAATTCACCCCTCCACTTT
CASSPSTFRSYNSPLHF
>16|TRBJ2-3|TRBD1|TRBV5-1|-
TGCGCCAGCAGCCACCAAACACCACAGGGGATAGATACGCAGTATTTT
CASSHQTPQGIDTQYF
>15|TRBJ2-3|TRBD1|TRBV5-1|-
TGCGCCAGCAGCCATAGGACAGGCGACGCAGATACGCAGTATTTT
CASSHRTGDADTQYF
>15|TRBJ2-1|TRBD2|TRBV6-6|-
TGTGCCAGCAGCCTCGCTGCGGGGGGGACGGTTGAGCAGTTCTTC
CASSLAAGGTVEQFF
>15|TRBJ2-2|-|TRBV9|-
TGTGCCAGCAGCGACGGGGCGCGGTCCACCGGGGAGCTGTTTTTT
CASSDGARSTGELFF
>14|TRBJ2-7|-|TRBV6-6|-
TGTGCCAGCACTCCATTAGGGAGTTACTACGAGCAGTACTTC
CASTPLGSYYEQYF
>14|TRBJ1-2|-|TRBV18|few
TGTGCCAGCTCCACCGGATCGCAGGGCGCGGGCTACACCTTC
CASSTGSQGAGYTF